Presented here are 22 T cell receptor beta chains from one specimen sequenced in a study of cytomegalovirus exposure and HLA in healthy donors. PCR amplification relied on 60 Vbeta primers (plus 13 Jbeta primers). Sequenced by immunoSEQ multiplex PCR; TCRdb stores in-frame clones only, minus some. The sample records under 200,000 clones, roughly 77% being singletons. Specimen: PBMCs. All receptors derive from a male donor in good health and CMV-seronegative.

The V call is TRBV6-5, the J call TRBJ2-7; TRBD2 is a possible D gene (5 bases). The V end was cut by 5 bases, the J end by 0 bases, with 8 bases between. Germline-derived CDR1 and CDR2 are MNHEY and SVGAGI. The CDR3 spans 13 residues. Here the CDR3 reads CASSPGFSYEQYF. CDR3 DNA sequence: TGTGCCAGCAGTCCGGGGTTCTCCTACGAGCAGTACTTC.

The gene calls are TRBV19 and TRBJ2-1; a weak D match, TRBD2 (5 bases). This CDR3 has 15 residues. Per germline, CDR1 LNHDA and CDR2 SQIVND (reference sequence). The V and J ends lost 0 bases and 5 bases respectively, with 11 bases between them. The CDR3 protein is CASSIDLLANNEQFF. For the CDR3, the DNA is TGTGCCAGTAGTATAGATCTGCTAGCCAACAATGAGCAGTTCTTC. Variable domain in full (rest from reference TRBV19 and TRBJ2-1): DGGITQSPKYLFRKEGQNVTLSCEQNLNHDAMYWYRQDPGQGLRLIYYSQIVNDFQKGDIAEGYSVSREKKESFPLTVTSAQKNPTAFYLCASSIDLLANNEQFFGPGTRLTVL.

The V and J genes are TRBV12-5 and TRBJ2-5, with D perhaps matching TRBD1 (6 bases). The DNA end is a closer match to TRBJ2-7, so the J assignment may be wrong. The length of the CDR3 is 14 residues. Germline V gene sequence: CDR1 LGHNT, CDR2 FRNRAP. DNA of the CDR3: TGTGCTAGTGGCAACCGAACAGGGTCCTACGAGCAGTACTTC. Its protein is CASGNRTGSYEQYF.

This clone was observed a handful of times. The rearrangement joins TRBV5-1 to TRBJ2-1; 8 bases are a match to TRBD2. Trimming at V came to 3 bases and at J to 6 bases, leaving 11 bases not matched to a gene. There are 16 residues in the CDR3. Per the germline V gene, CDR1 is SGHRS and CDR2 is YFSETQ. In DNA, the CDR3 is TGCGCCAGCAGCTACTCCGGGACTAGTTCGCGCAATGAGCAGTTCTTC. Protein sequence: CASSYSGTSSRNEQFF.

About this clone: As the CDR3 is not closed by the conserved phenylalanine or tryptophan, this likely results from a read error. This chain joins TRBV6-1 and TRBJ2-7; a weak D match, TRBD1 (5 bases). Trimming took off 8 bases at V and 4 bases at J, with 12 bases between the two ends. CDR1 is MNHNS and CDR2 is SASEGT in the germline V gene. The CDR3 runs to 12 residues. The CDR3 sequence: CASLGYRYEQYL. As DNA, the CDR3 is TGTGCCAGCTTGGGGTACAGGTACGAGCAGTACCTC.

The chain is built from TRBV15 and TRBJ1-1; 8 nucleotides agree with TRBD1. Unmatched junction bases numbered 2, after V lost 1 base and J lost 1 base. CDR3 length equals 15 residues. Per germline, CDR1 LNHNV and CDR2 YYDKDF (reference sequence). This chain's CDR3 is CATSRGGQANTEAFF. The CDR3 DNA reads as TGTGCCACCAGCAGAGGGGGACAGGCGAACACTGAAGCTTTCTTT.

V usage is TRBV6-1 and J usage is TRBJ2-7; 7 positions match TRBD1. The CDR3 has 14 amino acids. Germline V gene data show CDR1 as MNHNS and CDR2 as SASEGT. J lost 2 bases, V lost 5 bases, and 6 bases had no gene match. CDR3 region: CASSRDRFTYEQYF. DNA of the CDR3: TGTGCCAGCAGTCGGGACAGATTTACCTACGAGCAGTACTTC.

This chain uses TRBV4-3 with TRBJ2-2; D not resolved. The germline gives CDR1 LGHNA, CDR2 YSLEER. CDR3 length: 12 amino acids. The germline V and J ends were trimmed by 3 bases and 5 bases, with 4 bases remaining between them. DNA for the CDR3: TGCGCCAGCAGCCAGTTAACCGGGGAGCTGTTTTTT. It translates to CASSQLTGELFF.

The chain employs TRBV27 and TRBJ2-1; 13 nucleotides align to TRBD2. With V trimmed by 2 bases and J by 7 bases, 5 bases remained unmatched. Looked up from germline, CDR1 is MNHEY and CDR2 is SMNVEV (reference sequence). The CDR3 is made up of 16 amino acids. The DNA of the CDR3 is TGTGCCAGCAGTTTACTACTAGCGGGAGGGCCAAATGAGCAGTTCTTC. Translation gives CASSLLLAGGPNEQFF.

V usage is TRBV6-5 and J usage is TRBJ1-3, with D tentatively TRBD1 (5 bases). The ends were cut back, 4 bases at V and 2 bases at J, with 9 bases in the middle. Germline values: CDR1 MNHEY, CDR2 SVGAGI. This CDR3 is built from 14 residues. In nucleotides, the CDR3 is TGTGCCAGCAGTTGGGGCAGGGCTGGAAACACCATATATTTT. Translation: CASSWGRAGNTIYF.

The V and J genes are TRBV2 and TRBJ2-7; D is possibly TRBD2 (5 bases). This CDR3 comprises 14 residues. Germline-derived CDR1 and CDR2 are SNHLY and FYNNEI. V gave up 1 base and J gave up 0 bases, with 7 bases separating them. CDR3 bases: TGTGCCAGCAGTGAAGAGAGGGACTCCTACGAGCAGTACTTC. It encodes CASSEERDSYEQYF.

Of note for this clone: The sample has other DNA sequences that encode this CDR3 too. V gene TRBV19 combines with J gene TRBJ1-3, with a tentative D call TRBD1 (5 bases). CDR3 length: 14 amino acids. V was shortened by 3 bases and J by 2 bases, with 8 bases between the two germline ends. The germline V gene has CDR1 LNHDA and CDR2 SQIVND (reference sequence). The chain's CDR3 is CASSIAGTGNTIYF. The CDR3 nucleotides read TGTGCCAGTAGTATTGCAGGGACTGGAAACACCATATATTTT.

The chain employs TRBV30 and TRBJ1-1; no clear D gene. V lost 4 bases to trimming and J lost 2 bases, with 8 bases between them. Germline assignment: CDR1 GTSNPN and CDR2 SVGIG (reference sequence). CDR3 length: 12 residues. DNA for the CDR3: TGTGCCTGGACGAGGAAAAACACTGAAGCTTTCTTT. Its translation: CAWTRKNTEAFF. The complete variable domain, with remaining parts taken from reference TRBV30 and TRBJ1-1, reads SQTIHQWPATLVQPVGSPLSLECTVEGTSNPNLYWYRQAAGRGLQLLFYSVGIGQISSEVPQNLSASRPQDRQFILSSKKLLLSDSGFYLCAWTRKNTEAFFGQGTRLTVV.

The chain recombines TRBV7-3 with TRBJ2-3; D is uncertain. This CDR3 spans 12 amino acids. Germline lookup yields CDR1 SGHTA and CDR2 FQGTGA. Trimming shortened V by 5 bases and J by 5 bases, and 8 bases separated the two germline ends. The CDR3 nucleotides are TGTGCCAGCAGCCGCCCAGGAGATACGCAGTATTTT. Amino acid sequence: CASSRPGDTQYF.

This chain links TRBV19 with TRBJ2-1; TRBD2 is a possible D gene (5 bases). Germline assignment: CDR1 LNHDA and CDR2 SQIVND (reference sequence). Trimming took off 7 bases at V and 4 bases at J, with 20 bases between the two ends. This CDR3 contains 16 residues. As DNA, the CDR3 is TGTGCCAGTACCCCGGGGTTTTCCCGCAGTTACAATGAGCAGTTCTTC. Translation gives CASTPGFSRSYNEQFF.

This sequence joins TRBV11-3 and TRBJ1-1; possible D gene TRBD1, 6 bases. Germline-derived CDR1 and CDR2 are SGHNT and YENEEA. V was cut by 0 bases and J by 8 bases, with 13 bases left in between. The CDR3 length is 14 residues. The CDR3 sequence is CASSLDGGGSEAFF. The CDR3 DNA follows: TGTGCCAGCAGCTTAGATGGGGGCGGTTCGGAAGCTTTCTTT.

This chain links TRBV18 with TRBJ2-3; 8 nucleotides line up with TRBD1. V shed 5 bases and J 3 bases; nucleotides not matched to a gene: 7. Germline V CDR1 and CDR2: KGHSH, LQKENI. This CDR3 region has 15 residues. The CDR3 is CASSRRTGLTDTQYF. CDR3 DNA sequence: TGTGCCAGCTCAAGACGGACAGGGCTTACAGATACGCAGTATTTT. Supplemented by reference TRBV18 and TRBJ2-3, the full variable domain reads NAGVMQNPRHLVRRRGQEARLRCSPMKGHSHVYWYRQLPEEGLKFMVYLQKENIIDESGMPKERFSAEFPKEGPSILRIQQVVRGDSAAYFCASSRRTGLTDTQYFGPGTRLTVL.

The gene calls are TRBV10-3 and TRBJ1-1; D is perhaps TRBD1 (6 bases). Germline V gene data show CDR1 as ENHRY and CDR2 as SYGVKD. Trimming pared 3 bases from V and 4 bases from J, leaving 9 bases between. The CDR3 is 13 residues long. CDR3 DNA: TGTGCCATCAGTGAACGAGGGGGCACTGAAGCTTTCTTT. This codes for CAISERGGTEAFF.

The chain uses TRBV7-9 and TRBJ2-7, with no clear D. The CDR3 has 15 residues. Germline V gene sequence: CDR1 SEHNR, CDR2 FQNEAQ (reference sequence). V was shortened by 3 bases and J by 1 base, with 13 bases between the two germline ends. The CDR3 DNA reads TGTGCCAGCAGCTTTGGCTCTCCCTTATCCTACGAGCAGTACTTC. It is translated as CASSFGSPLSYEQYF.

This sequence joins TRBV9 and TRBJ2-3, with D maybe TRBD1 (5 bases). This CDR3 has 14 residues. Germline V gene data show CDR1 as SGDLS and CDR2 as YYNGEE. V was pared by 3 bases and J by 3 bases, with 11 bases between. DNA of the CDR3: TGTGCCAGCAGCGGACCACAGGTAACAGATACGCAGTATTTT. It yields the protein CASSGPQVTDTQYF.

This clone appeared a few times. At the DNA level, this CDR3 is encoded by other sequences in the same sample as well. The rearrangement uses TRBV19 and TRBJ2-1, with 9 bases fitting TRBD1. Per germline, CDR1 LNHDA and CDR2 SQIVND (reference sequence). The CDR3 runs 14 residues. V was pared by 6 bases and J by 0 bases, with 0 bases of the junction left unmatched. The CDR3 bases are TGTGCCAGTAGGACAGGGGGCTCCTACAATGAGCAGTTCTTC. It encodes CASRTGGSYNEQFF.

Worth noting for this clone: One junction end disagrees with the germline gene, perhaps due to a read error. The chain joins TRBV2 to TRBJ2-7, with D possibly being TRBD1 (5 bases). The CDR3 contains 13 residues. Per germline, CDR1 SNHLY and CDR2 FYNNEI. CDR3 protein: CASSPRQTYEQCF. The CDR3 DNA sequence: TGTGCCAGCAGTCCCCGACAGACCTACGAGCAGTGCTTC. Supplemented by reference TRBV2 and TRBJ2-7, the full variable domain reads EPEVTQTPSHQVTQMGQEVILRCVPISNHLYFYWYRQILGQKVEFLVSFYNNEISEKSEIFDDQFSVERPDGSNFTLKIRSTKLEDSAMYFCASSPRQTYEQCFGPGTRLTVT.